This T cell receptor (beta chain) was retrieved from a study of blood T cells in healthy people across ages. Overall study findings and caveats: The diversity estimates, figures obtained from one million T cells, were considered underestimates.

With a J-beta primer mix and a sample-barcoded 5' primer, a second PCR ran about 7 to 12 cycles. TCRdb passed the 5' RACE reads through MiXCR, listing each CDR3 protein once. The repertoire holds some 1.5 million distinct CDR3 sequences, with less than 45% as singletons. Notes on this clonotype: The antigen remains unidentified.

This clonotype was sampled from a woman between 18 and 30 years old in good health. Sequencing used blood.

CDR3 protein: CASPRGETQYF. As DNA, the CDR3 is TGTGCCAGCCCCAGGGGAGAGACCCAGTACTTC. The V gene is TRBV21-1, the J gene TRBJ2-5; the table gives TRBD1 as D, unverified against the DNA. TRBV21-1 is listed as a pseudogene. The CDR3 spans 11 residues.